The next 31 T cell receptor beta chains were all read from a single sample in a study of T-cell memory formation after mild COVID-19. TCRdb re-called the 5' RACE reads through MiXCR, storing one row per CDR3 protein. The sample records hundreds of thousands of distinct CDR3 sequences, around 21% being singletons. The sequencing sample was made of PBMCs or a T cell subset sorted from them (not recorded which). These receptors all come from an adult woman who had mild COVID-19 (a few samples of this study predate the infection). Cell type and time point are not known.

Only a few counts were recorded for this clonotype. One end of the junction does not line up with germline, which may come from a read error. J is TRBJ1-4 and V is TRBV29-1; the D is unclear. Germline-derived CDR1 and CDR2 are SQVTM and ANQGSEA. This CDR3 region has 11 residues. The CDR3 bases are TGCAGCGTTCCCTGGAATGCAAAACTGTTTTTT. Protein product: CSVPWNAKLFF.

This clonotype was recorded a few times. V is TRBV12-3 or TRBV12-4 and J is TRBJ2-7; D may be TRBD1 (5 bases). V was clipped by 5 bases and J by 3 bases, with 14 bases between them. The length of the CDR3 is 14 residues. The CDR3 region has the DNA TGTGCCAGCAGTCCTACAGGTCCTATCTACGAGCAGTACTTC. The encoded protein is CASSPTGPIYEQYF.

This clonotype has a handful of counts. The chain links TRBV12-3 or TRBV12-4 to TRBJ1-2, with D possibly TRBD1 on 5 matching bases. V was cut by 8 bases and J by 7 bases, with 14 bases left in between. The CDR3 loop spans 12 amino acids. DNA of the CDR3: TGTGCCAGCGTGGATGGGGCTGGTGGCTACACCTTC. Its translation is CASVDGAGGYTF.

The gene calls are TRBV19 and TRBJ2-7, with TRBD1 identical over 9 bases. With 7 bases clipped from V and 2 bases from J, the junction kept 6 bases outside the gene matches. The CDR3 covers 14 residues. Germline CDR1 and CDR2: LNHDA and SQIVND (reference sequence). The CDR3 region has the DNA TGTGCCAGTACCGCCCGGGACAGGGCCTACGAGCAGTACTTC. Translated, it gives CASTARDRAYEQYF.

The chain carries TRBV7-3 and TRBJ2-7; 7 bases are shared with TRBD1. The CDR3 has 14 amino acids. CDR1 is SGHTA, CDR2 FQGTGA, per germline. V shed 5 bases and J 4 bases; nucleotides not matched to a gene: 8. DNA of the CDR3: TGTGCCAGCAGCCGAGGGGGCGAAGGTTACGAGCAGTACTTC. Encoded protein: CASSRGGEGYEQYF.

The J gene is TRBJ2-1, the V gene TRBV6-2 or TRBV6-3; TRBD2 is a possible D gene (6 bases). The germline V and J ends were trimmed by 5 bases and 1 base, with 12 bases remaining between them. The CDR3 is 15 amino acids. Germline lookup yields CDR1 MNHEY and CDR2 SVGEGT. The DNA of the CDR3 is TGTGCCAGCAGTAAGGAGGGAGAGTCCTACAATGAGCAGTTCTTC. Encoded protein: CASSKEGESYNEQFF.

This chain connects TRBV6-2 or TRBV6-3 to TRBJ2-2; D not certain. The CDR3 covers 15 residues. V was cut by 2 bases and J by 5 bases, with 12 bases left in between. CDR1 MNHEY and CDR2 SVGEGT come from the germline V gene. The CDR3 nucleotides read TGTGCCAGCAGTTACACCAACCCGGAAACCGGGGAGCTGTTTTTT. Its translation is CASSYTNPETGELFF.

The chain couples TRBV10-3 to TRBJ1-6; D remains ambiguous. V was cut by 2 bases and J by 0 bases, with 11 bases left in between. CDR1 is ENHRY, CDR2 SYGVKD, per germline. The CDR3 totals 17 residues. CDR3 amino acids: CAISELGSSSYNSPLHF. In DNA, the CDR3 is TGTGCCATCAGTGAGCTCGGATCGAGCTCCTATAATTCACCCCTCCACTTT.

This clonotype was detected a few times. The chain recombines TRBV25-1 with TRBJ2-7; a weak D match, TRBD2 (5 bases). Germline CDR1 reads MGHDK; CDR2 reads SYGVNS. The CDR3 spans 13 residues. Trimming shortened V by 10 bases and J by 6 bases, and 19 bases separated the two germline ends. The chain's CDR3 is CATQTHGETEQYF. As DNA, the CDR3 is TGTGCCACGCAAACGCACGGGGAGACCGAGCAGTACTTC.

This clonotype was detected only a few times. The chain uses TRBV5-6 and TRBJ2-1, with D unresolved. Trimming took off 2 bases at V and 9 bases at J, with 6 bases between the two ends. This CDR3 has 11 residues. Germline V lookup: CDR1 SGHDT, CDR2 YYEEEE. CDR3 bases: TGTGCCAGCAGCTTTCAGCGTGAGCAGTTCTTC. Residues: CASSFQREQFF.

This clonotype occurred a few times. V gene TRBV6-6 combines with J gene TRBJ2-5, with 8 bases that match TRBD1. The germline V gene encodes CDR1 MNHNY and CDR2 SVGAGI (reference sequence). The CDR3 contains 13 residues. Trimming at V came to 6 bases and at J to 2 bases, leaving 2 bases not matched to a gene. CDR3 residues: CASRWTGQETQYF. The CDR3, as DNA: TGTGCCAGCAGATGGACAGGGCAAGAGACCCAGTACTTC.

This clonotype was seen just once. The chain has TRBV6-1 and TRBJ1-1; 7 bases line up with TRBD1. The length of the CDR3 is 17 residues. V was clipped by 1 base and J by 2 bases; unmatched bases: 10. The germline V gene has CDR1 MNHNS and CDR2 SASEGT. This CDR3 reads CASSEGAFGTDNTEAFF. Here the CDR3 DNA reads TGTGCCAGCAGTGAAGGGGCCTTCGGGACAGATAACACTGAAGCTTTCTTT.

V is TRBV6-5 and J is TRBJ1-2; tentatively, D is TRBD1 (5 bases). The V gene lost 4 bases and the J gene lost 7 bases, with 16 bases spanning the gap. Germline V lookup: CDR1 MNHEY, CDR2 SVGAGI. The CDR3 totals 14 residues. The chain's CDR3 is CASSLTRPGGGYTF. Here the CDR3 DNA reads TGTGCCAGCAGTTTGACGCGGCCGGGGGGTGGCTACACCTTC.

The CDR3 spells CASSWDRGFPYEQYF. The CDR3 nucleotides read TGTGCCAGCAGCTGGGACAGGGGATTTCCCTACGAGCAGTACTTC. J is TRBJ2-7 and V is TRBV7-9; 10 bases agree with TRBD1. The CDR3 has 15 residues. The germline V gene has CDR1 SEHNR and CDR2 FQNEAQ (reference sequence). The ends lost 4 bases at V and 2 bases at J; junction bases unmatched: 5.

The chain carries TRBV20-1 and TRBJ1-5; D is ambiguous. From germline, CDR1 is DFQATT and CDR2 SNEGSKA (reference sequence). Trimming stripped 1 base from V and 4 bases from J, with 11 bases between. The CDR3 spans 14 residues. The CDR3 loop is CSARGAGWNQPQHF. CDR3 coding DNA: TGCAGTGCTAGAGGGGCGGGGTGGAATCAGCCCCAGCATTTT.

The rearrangement joins TRBV4-2 to TRBJ1-3; unclear D gene. Germline V gene data show CDR1 as LGHNA and CDR2 as YNFKEQ. The CDR3 has 16 amino acids. V was shortened by 0 bases and J by 0 bases, with 9 bases between the two germline ends. The CDR3 sequence: CASSQDVPYSGNTIYF. The CDR3 nucleotides are TGTGCCAGCAGCCAAGATGTCCCCTACTCTGGAAACACCATATATTTT.

This clonotype was seen more than once but under ten times. V is TRBV12-5 and J is TRBJ1-3; maybe TRBD1 (5 bases). Deletions cut 0 bases from V and 2 bases from J, with 14 bases between. Germline V gene data show CDR1 as LGHNT and CDR2 as FRNRAP. The CDR3 spans 17 residues. The CDR3 region is CASGLVIDSKAGNTIYF. The CDR3 bases are TGTGCTAGTGGTTTGGTGATCGACAGCAAAGCTGGAAACACCATATATTTT.

Concerning this clonotype: A junction end diverges from the germline sequence, so it may reflect a read error. The rearrangement joins TRBV12-3 or TRBV12-4 to TRBJ1-3; 10 nucleotides match TRBD1. The CDR3 has 16 residues. The CDR3 reads CASSFYGPGTGAAVTF. CDR3 sequence (DNA): TGTGCCAGCAGTTTTTATGGGCCCGGGACAGGGGCCGCCGTCACCTTT.

This CDR3 is CASSPTRGNEQYF. CDR3 DNA: TGCGCCAGCAGCCCCACCAGGGGCAACGAGCAGTACTTC. V and J are TRBV4-1 and TRBJ2-7, with D perhaps matching TRBD1 (6 bases). CDR3 length: 13 amino acids. From germline, CDR1 is MGHRA and CDR2 YSYEKL. Trimming pared 4 bases from V and 5 bases from J, leaving 12 bases between.

This clonotype was seen only a few times. The chain employs TRBV7-9 and TRBJ2-3; 14 bases are shared with TRBD2. J gave up 4 bases and V 4 bases, and 13 bases lay outside the gene matches. Looked up from germline, CDR1 is SEHNR and CDR2 is FQNEAQ (reference sequence). This CDR3 comprises 19 residues. The DNA for the CDR3 is TGTGCCAGCAGCTCCAGACTAGCGGGGGGGCCCGGTTTCCCAGATACGCAGTATTTT. This encodes CASSSRLAGGPGFPDTQYF.

The table lists this clonotype with a few counts. The V gene is TRBV9, the J gene TRBJ2-7; 10 bases align to TRBD2. Germline trimming cut 4 bases from V and 4 bases from J; bases unmatched to any gene: 14. Germline CDR1 SGDLS, CDR2 YYNGEE. CDR3 length: 17 amino acids. CDR3 bases: TGTGCCAGCAGCAACCCATTGGCTAGCGGGAGCTCATACGAGCAGTACTTC. This sequence encodes CASSNPLASGSSYEQYF.

This clonotype came up once. At one of its ends the junction is not consistent with the germline gene, which may arise from a read error. J is TRBJ2-7 and V is TRBV3-1, with D possibly matching TRBD2 (6 bases). The length of the CDR3 is 15 residues. Germline values: CDR1 LGHDT, CDR2 YNNKEL (reference sequence). CDR3 nucleotide sequence: TGTGCCAGCAGCCAAGAGGCGGGATCCTTTGGGGAGCATTACTTC. This encodes CASSQEAGSFGEHYF.

The chain couples TRBV5-1 to TRBJ1-2, with D hard to call. The CDR3 covers 12 residues. Looked up from germline, CDR1 is SGHRS and CDR2 is YFSETQ. The germline V and J ends were trimmed by 3 bases and 4 bases, with 7 bases remaining between them. In DNA form, the CDR3 reads TGCGCCAGCAGCTCTCCCAGCTATGGCTACACCTTC. It translates to CASSSPSYGYTF.

This clonotype has a handful of counts. The V and J genes are TRBV5-5 and TRBJ2-1, with a tentative D call TRBD2 (5 bases). The V end was cut by 0 bases, the J end by 9 bases, with 10 bases between. CDR3 size: 13 residues. Germline CDR1 SGHKS, CDR2 YYEKEE (reference sequence). For the CDR3, the DNA is TGTGCCAGCAGCTTGGTAATGGAGGTTGAGCAGTTCTTC. Its translation is CASSLVMEVEQFF. Looking up the rest from reference TRBV5-5 and TRBJ2-1 gives the full variable domain: DAGVTQSPTHLIKTRGQQVTLRCSPISGHKSVSWYQQVLGQGPQFIFQYYEKEERGRGNFPDRFSARQFPNYSSELNVNALLLGDSALYLCASSLVMEVEQFFGPGTRLTVL.

V is TRBV7-9 and J is TRBJ2-7; D possibly uses TRBD1 or TRBD2 (5 bases each). The V gene's germline CDR1 is SEHNR and CDR2 FQNEAQ (reference sequence). The CDR3 runs to 12 residues. The V gene lost 4 bases and the J gene lost 7 bases, with 11 bases spanning the gap. The CDR3 nucleotides are TGTGCCAGCAGCTCGGGGTGGGGGGAGCAGTACTTC. As protein: CASSSGWGEQYF.

V gene TRBV20-1 combines with J gene TRBJ2-1, with 9 bases matching TRBD2. CDR3 size: 14 residues. Trimming cost V 5 bases and J 4 bases; bases outside gene matches: 6. Germline V CDR1 and CDR2: DFQATT, SNEGSKA (reference sequence). CDR3 region: CSAVLAGIYNEQFF. CDR3 in DNA: TGCAGTGCTGTCCTAGCGGGAATATACAATGAGCAGTTCTTC.

There are a few counts of this clonotype. The rearrangement uses TRBV5-1 and TRBJ2-1, with 11 bases identical to TRBD2. Germline V gene sequence: CDR1 SGHRS, CDR2 YFSETQ. This CDR3 spans 20 amino acids. V trimming: 4 bases; J trimming: 0 bases; junction bases outside the gene matches: 15. CDR3 sequence reads: CASSLKTSGDIPFSYNEQFF. The CDR3 coding sequence is TGCGCCAGCAGCCTGAAGACTAGCGGGGATATACCTTTCTCCTACAATGAGCAGTTCTTC.

This chain joins TRBV5-4 and TRBJ2-7; 7 nucleotides align to TRBD2. Germline assignment: CDR1 SGHNT and CDR2 YYREEE (reference sequence). This CDR3 is built from 18 residues. J gave up 0 bases and V 2 bases, and 14 bases lay outside the gene matches. The DNA of the CDR3 is TGTGCCAGCAGCTTTCTCCTCGGAGCGGGAACTGGCTCCTACGAGCAGTACTTC. Its protein is CASSFLLGAGTGSYEQYF.

The rearrangement joins TRBV15 to TRBJ2-7; D is possibly TRBD2 (6 bases). Germline-derived CDR1 and CDR2 are LNHNV and YYDKDF (reference sequence). The CDR3 runs 14 residues. V lost 1 base and J 2 bases, leaving 9 bases between the germline ends. The CDR3 region is CATSRAGLPYEQYF. CDR3 coding DNA: TGTGCCACCAGCAGAGCGGGACTGCCCTACGAGCAGTACTTC.

The chain uses TRBV7-3 and TRBJ1-2; 9 bases agree with TRBD1. The CDR3 runs to 15 residues. Germline V gives CDR1 SGHTA, CDR2 FQGTGA. The ends lost 3 bases at V and 4 bases at J; junction bases unmatched: 6. CDR3 amino acids: CASSFIQGAVYGYTF. DNA for the CDR3: TGTGCCAGCAGCTTCATACAGGGGGCAGTCTATGGCTACACCTTC. The complete variable domain, with remaining parts taken from reference TRBV7-3 and TRBJ1-2, reads GAGVSQTPSNKVTEKGKYVELRCDPISGHTALYWYRQSLGQGPEFLIYFQGTGAADDSGLPNDRFFAVRPEGSVSTLKIQRTERGDSAVYLCASSFIQGAVYGYTFGSGTRLTVV.

This clonotype has more than one count but fewer than ten. This chain links TRBV7-2 with TRBJ2-5; unclear D gene. The CDR3 loop spans 14 amino acids. Germline V gene data show CDR1 as SGHTA and CDR2 as FQGNSA. Between the trimmed V and J ends, which lost 3 bases and 5 bases, there was a span of 13 bases. CDR3 nucleotide sequence: TGTGCCAGCAGCTTCAACCCGGGCCGGGAGACCCAGTACTTC. Protein product: CASSFNPGRETQYF.